A selection of T cell receptor beta chains follows, all from one sample in a study of long-term antiretroviral therapy in people with HIV. Some clones are missing from TCRdb's copy, which holds only in-frame ones; the method was immunoSEQ multiplex PCR. Of fewer than 55,000 clones listed, 90% to 95% were seen once; the top ten hold 2.5% to 3.5%. This specimen consisted of unsorted PBMCs, obtained 3.7 years after starting antiretroviral therapy. The origin of the receptors is a woman aged 45 to 65 with HIV. The CDR3 runs from the conserved cysteine through the conserved F or W. A D gene is named only where the DNA matches it firmly. Some rows mark clone size as missing; the rest say once, few, many or name a class of expanded clone.

d_call	v_call	clone_size	j_call	cdr3_nt	cdr3_aa
.	TRBV30	.	TRBJ1-5	TGTGCCTGGAGTGTAGGACCCCCCAGGAGTTATAGCAATCAGCCCCAGCATTTT	CAWSVGPPRSYSNQPQHF
TRBD1	TRBV4-2	few	TRBJ1-4	TGTGCCAGCAGCCAAGGCGCAGGGGGACGTGAAAAACTGTTTTTT	CASSQGAGGREKLFF
.	TRBV6-1	few	TRBJ1-2	TGTGCCAGCCTCCTCAATGGCTACACCTTC	CASLLNGYTF
TRBD2	TRBV2	.	TRBJ2-1	TGTGCCAGCAGTGTCGTGCGGGGGGGCCACAATGAGCAGTTCTTC	CASSVVRGGHNEQFF
.	TRBV12-5	once	TRBJ2-7	TGTGCTAGTGCCGCCGACTACGAGCAGTACTTC	CASAADYEQYF
.	TRBV5-1	.	TRBJ1-1	TGCGCCAGCAGCCGTTGGGGGGGCGGGGAGGGTCTGAACACTGAAGCTTTCTTT	CASSRWGGGEGLNTEAFF
TRBD2	TRBV9	.	TRBJ2-2	TGTGCCAGCAGCGTAACTAGCGGGGGACACACCGGGGAGCTGTTTTTT	CASSVTSGGHTGELFF
.	TRBV7-3	.	TRBJ1-1	TGTGCCAGCAGTTGGACAGCTATGAACACTGAAGCTTTCTTT	CASSWTAMNTEAFF
.	TRBV29-1	.	TRBJ1-2	TGCAGCGTGACCCCAGGGGCTAACTATGGCTACACCTTC	CSVTPGANYGYTF
TRBD2	TRBV30	.	TRBJ2-1	TGTGCCTGGATCGGCGGGGGGCAGAGCTCCTACAATGAGCAGTTCTTC	CAWIGGGQSSYNEQFF
.	TRBV5-6	few	TRBJ1-2	TGTGCCAGCAGCTTGAGTTTCAGGGGCAGGGGCTACACCTTC	CASSLSFRGRGYTF
.	TRBV19	.	TRBJ1-6	TGTGCCAGTAGTATAGGCTCCCACATCTATAATTCACCCCTCCACTTT	CASSIGSHIYNSPLHF
.	TRBV7-9	.	TRBJ2-3	TGTGCCAGCAGCTCCCCAAGTGCCCCCGGCAGAAGGTACACAGATACGCAGTATTTT	CASSSPSAPGRRYTDTQYF
TRBD2	TRBV6-5	.	TRBJ2-3	TGTGCCAGCAGTCGTAGCGGGGGACTCAGGAATACGCAGTATTTT	CASSRSGGLRNTQYF
.	TRBV7-9	.	TRBJ2-2	TGTGCCAGCAGCTTAGCGGGGGCCGGGGAGCTGTTTTTT	CASSLAGAGELFF
TRBD1	TRBV19	.	TRBJ1-4	TGTGCCAGTAGTATTGGGACAGGAGGAGGTGAAAAACTGTTTTTT	CASSIGTGGGEKLFF
.	TRBV27	.	TRBJ2-3	TGTGCCAGCAGTTTTTTCAGACCTAGCACAGATACGCAGTATTTT	CASSFFRPSTDTQYF
.	TRBV19	.	TRBJ2-3	TGTGCCAGTAGTATAGCTGGCTTCGATACGCAGTATTTT	CASSIAGFDTQYF
TRBD1	TRBV11-2	.	TRBJ2-3	TGTGCCAGCAGCTTAAGACAGGGGACGGATACGCAGTATTTT	CASSLRQGTDTQYF
.	TRBV6-1	once	TRBJ1-5	TGTGCCAGCAGTAGGGTGGGTAGCAATCAGCCCCAGCATTTT	CASSRVGSNQPQHF
.	TRBV7-9	.	TRBJ2-1	TGTGCCAGCAGCAAGGACAACCTCTACAATGAGCAGTTCTTC	CASSKDNLYNEQFF
.	TRBV5-1	.	TRBJ1-1	TGCGCCAGCAGTGGGGGGAGTTGGATGAACACTGAAGCTTTCTTT	CASSGGSWMNTEAFF
.	TRBV5-6	.	TRBJ2-3	TGTGCCAGCAGCTTGGGATCAGGGGCCAGCACAGATACGCAGTATTTT	CASSLGSGASTDTQYF
TRBD2	TRBV27	.	TRBJ2-5	TGTGCCAGCAGTCCAGGGAGGGGAGAGACCCAGTACTTC	CASSPGRGETQYF
.	TRBV9	.	TRBJ1-6	TGTGCCAGCAGCGTAGGGGTTAGGGATTCACCCCTCCACTTT	CASSVGVRDSPLHF
.	TRBV5-1	.	TRBJ2-2	TGCGCCAGCAGCTTGGAGGCGGGGACCAACACCGGGGAGCTGTTTTTT	CASSLEAGTNTGELFF
.	TRBV2	.	TRBJ1-6	TGTGCCAGCAGTGTAGATCGGGGTTCGGTTTCACCCCTCCACTTT	CASSVDRGSVSPLHF
.	TRBV6-6	.	TRBJ2-3	TGTGCCAGCAGTTACACCCAAGGGGCAGATACGCAGTATTTT	CASSYTQGADTQYF
TRBD2	TRBV9	.	TRBJ2-7	TGTGCCAGCAGCGCCGGGACTAGCGGTTTCGAGCAGTACTTC	CASSAGTSGFEQYF
.	TRBV30	.	TRBJ2-3	TGTGCCTGGAGTGTAGGACTCAACCCCCCAGATACGCAGTATTTT	CAWSVGLNPPDTQYF
.	TRBV4-3	.	TRBJ1-2	TGCGCCAGCAGCCAAGATAGGAGGGGTCTCGGCTACACCTTC	CASSQDRRGLGYTF
.	TRBV6-5	.	TRBJ2-4	TGTGCCAGCAGTTACAGGGGACTAGCCAAAAACATTCAGTACTTC	CASSYRGLAKNIQYF
TRBD1	TRBV30	.	TRBJ2-2	TGTGCCTGGACCGGACAGGGGGGAGTCAGTGCCGGGGAGCTGTTTTTT	CAWTGQGGVSAGELFF
.	TRBV6-5	.	TRBJ2-5	TGTGCCAGCAGTTGGCCAGGGCAAGAGACCCAGTACTTC	CASSWPGQETQYF
.	TRBV6-1	.	TRBJ2-1	TGTGCCAGCGGGGGGCCACCCTACAATGAGCAGTTCTTC	CASGGPPYNEQFF